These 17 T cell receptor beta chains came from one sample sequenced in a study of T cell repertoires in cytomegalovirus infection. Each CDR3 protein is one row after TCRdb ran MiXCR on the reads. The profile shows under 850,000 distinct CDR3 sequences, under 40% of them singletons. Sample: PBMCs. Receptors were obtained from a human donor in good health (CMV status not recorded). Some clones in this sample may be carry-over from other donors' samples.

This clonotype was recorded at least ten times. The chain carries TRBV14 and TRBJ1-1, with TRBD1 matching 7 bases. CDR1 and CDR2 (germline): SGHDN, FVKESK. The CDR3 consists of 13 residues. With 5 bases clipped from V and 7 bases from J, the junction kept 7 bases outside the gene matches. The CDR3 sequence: CASSTGQVGEAFF. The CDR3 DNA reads TGTGCCAGCAGCACCGGACAGGTTGGTGAAGCTTTCTTT.

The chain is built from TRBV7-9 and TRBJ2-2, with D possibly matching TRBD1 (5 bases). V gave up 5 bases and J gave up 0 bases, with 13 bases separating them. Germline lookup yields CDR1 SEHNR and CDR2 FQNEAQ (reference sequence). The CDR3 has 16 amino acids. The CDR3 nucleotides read TGTGCCAGCAGCCCCGACAGTCCCACGAACACCGGGGAGCTGTTTTTT. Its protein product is CASSPDSPTNTGELFF.

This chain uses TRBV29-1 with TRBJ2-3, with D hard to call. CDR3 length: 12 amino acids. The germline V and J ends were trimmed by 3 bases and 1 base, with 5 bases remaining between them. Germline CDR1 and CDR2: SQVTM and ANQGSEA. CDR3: CSVERCTDTQYF. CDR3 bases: TGCAGCGTTGAGCGGTGCACAGATACGCAGTATTTT.

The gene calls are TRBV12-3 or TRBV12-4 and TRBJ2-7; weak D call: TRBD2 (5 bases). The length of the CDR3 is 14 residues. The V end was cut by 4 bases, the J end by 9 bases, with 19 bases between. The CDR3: CASSSGQPARGQYF. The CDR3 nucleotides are TGTGCCAGCAGTTCCGGGCAGCCCGCTCGGGGGCAGTACTTC.

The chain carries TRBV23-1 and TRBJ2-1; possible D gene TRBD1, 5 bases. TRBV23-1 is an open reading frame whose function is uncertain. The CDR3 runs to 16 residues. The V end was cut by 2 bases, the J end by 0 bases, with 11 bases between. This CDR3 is CASSQNRSSSYNEQFF. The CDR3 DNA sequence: TGCGCCAGCAGTCAAAACAGGTCCAGCTCCTACAATGAGCAGTTCTTC.

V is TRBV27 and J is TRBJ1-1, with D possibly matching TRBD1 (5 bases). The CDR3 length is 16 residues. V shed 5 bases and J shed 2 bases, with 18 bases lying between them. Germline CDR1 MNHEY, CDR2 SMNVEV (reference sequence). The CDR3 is CASSPSPGRSNTEAFF. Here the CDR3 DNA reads TGTGCCAGCAGTCCGAGCCCGGGACGGAGCAACACTGAAGCTTTCTTT.

The chain's CDR3 is CAWSARSGETQYF. CDR3 bases: TGTGCCTGGAGTGCTCGGAGCGGAGAGACCCAGTACTTC. V gene TRBV30 combines with J gene TRBJ2-5; D might be TRBD2 (5 bases). Germline CDR1 and CDR2: GTSNPN and SVGIG (reference sequence). V was clipped by 1 base and J by 4 bases, with 10 bases between them. The CDR3 covers 13 residues.

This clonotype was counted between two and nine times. The CDR3 sequence is CATSKPSGAFLNTEAFF. The CDR3 DNA reads TGTGCCACCAGCAAACCATCGGGAGCCTTTCTGAACACTGAAGCTTTCTTT. The chain recombines TRBV15 with TRBJ1-1; D gene ambiguous. Trimming shortened V by 4 bases and J by 0 bases, and 18 bases separated the two germline ends. CDR3 length: 17 residues. Germline V lookup: CDR1 LNHNV, CDR2 YYDKDF (reference sequence). The full variable domain, rest sourced from reference TRBV15 and TRBJ1-1, is DAMVIQNPRYQVTQFGKPVTLSCSQTLNHNVMYWYQQKSSQAPKLLFHYYDKDFNNEADTPDNFQSRRPNTSFCFLDIRSPGLGDTAMYLCATSKPSGAFLNTEAFFGQGTRLTVV.

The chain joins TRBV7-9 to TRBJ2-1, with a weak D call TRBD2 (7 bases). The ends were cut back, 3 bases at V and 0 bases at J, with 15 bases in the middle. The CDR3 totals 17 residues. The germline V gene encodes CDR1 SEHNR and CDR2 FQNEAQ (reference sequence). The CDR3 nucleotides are TGTGCCAGCAGCTTCCTGAGGGGGGGAGTCTCCTACAATGAGCAGTTCTTC. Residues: CASSFLRGGVSYNEQFF.

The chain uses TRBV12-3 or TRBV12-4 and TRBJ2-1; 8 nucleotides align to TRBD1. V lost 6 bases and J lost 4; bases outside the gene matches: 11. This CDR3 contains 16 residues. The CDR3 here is CASRRTGGRLYNEQFF. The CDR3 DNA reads TGTGCCAGCAGAAGAACAGGGGGTAGACTTTACAATGAGCAGTTCTTC.

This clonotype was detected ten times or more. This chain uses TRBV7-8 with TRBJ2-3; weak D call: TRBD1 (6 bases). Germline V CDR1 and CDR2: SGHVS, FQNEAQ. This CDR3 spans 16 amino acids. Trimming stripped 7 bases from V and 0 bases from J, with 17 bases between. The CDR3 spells CASTSQGVASTDTQYF. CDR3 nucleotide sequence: TGTGCCAGCACCTCACAGGGCGTAGCTAGCACAGATACGCAGTATTTT.

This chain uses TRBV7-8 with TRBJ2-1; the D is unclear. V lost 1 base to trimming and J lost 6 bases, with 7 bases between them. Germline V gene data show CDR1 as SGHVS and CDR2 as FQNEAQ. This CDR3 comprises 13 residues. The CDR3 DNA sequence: TGTGCCAGCAGCTTAGGACTGTTCAATGAGCAGTTCTTC. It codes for CASSLGLFNEQFF.

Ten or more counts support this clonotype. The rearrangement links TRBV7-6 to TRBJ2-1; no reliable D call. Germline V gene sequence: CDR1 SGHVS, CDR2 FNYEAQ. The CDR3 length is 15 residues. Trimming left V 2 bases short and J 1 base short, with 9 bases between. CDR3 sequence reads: CASSLSEESYNEQFF. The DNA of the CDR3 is TGTGCCAGCAGCTTATCTGAAGAGTCCTACAATGAGCAGTTCTTC.

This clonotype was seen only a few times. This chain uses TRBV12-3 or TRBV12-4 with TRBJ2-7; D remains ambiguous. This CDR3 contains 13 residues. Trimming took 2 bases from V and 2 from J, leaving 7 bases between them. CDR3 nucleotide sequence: TGTGCCAGCAGTTTACAGGCCCCCTACGAGCAGTACTTC. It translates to CASSLQAPYEQYF.

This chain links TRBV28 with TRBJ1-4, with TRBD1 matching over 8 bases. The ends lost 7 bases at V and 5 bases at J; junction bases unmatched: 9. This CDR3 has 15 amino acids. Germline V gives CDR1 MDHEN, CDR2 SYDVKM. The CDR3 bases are TGTGCCAGCAATGCCGACAGGGGTCCAAATGAAAAACTGTTTTTT. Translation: CASNADRGPNEKLFF. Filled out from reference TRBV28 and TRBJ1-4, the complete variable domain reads DVKVTQSSRYLVKRTGEKVFLECVQDMDHENMFWYRQDPGLGLRLIYFSYDVKMKEKGDIPEGYSVSREKKERFSLILESASTNQTSMYLCASNADRGPNEKLFFGSGTQLSVL.

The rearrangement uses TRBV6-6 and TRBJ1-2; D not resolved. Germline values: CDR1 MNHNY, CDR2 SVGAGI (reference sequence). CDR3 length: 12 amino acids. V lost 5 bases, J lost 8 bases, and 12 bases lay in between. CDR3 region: CASSGTNRGYTF. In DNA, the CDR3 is TGTGCCAGCAGTGGAACAAACCGGGGCTACACCTTC.

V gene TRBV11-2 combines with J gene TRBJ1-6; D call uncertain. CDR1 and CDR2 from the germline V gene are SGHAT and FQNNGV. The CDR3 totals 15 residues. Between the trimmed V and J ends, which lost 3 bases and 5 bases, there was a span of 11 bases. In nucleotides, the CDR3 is TGTGCCAGCAGCTTCCTCGGGTTGGATAATTCACCCCTCCACTTT. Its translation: CASSFLGLDNSPLHF.